These 3 T cell receptor beta chains share one sample of origin, sequenced in a study of blood T cell repertoires in COVID-19. Clones were sequenced by immunoSEQ multiplex PCR, and TCRdb holds only the in-frame ones, with some missing. The data show around 140,000 clones, with more than 60% seen just once and around 2.1% held by the top ten. The source material was peripheral blood. The receptor source for this set is a woman aged 55-69 years with acute or convalescent COVID-19.

The chain carries TRBV28 and TRBJ2-7, with D possibly being TRBD1 (6 bases). The V end lost 2 bases, the J end lost 0 bases, and 14 bases lay between the germline ends. From germline, CDR1 is MDHEN and CDR2 SYDVKM. The CDR3 extends over 16 amino acids. The CDR3 region has the DNA TGTGCCAGCAGTTTAGCCAGACAGGCTACCTCCTACGAGCAGTACTTC. Translated: CASSLARQATSYEQYF.

The V gene is TRBV3-1 (or the pseudogene TRBV3-2), the J gene TRBJ2-7; 11 nucleotides align to TRBD2. The CDR3 covers 15 residues. Germline V gives CDR1 LGHDT, CDR2 YNNKEL (reference sequence). V shed 4 bases and J 6 bases; nucleotides not matched to a gene: 8. The CDR3 spells CASSLGLAAKGEQYF. In DNA form, the CDR3 reads TGTGCCAGCAGCCTGGGACTAGCGGCCAAGGGCGAGCAGTACTTC.

The chain joins TRBV12-3 or TRBV12-4 to TRBJ1-4, with TRBD1 matching 8 bases. V was clipped by 6 bases and J by 8 bases; unmatched bases: 5. The CDR3 is 13 amino acids. DNA of the CDR3: TGTGCCAGCAGCCCTTACAGGGGGGAAAAACTGTTTTTT. Its translation: CASSPYRGEKLFF.